This T cell receptor beta chain was recovered during a study of cytomegalovirus exposure and HLA in healthy donors. Notes on the study in general: Several of the most significant clusters appeared, in a later analysis, to be linked to common viral pathogens. Some V segments, TRBV6-2 and TRBV6-3 among them, were indistinguishable and were therefore excluded. Among TCR sequences, most were rare, though some public TCRs appeared in many donors.

Note on this clone: As yet, its antigen is unknown.

Use of 60 Vbeta and 13 Jbeta primers characterized the PCR. Profiled with immunoSEQ multiplex PCR; TCRdb holds only in-frame clones, not every one. In the table there are under 75,000 clones, 70% to 90% of which are singletons. The CDR3 has 16 amino acids. In germline, CDR1 is LGHNA, CDR2 YNFKEQ. Between the trimmed V and J ends, which lost 2 bases and 3 bases, there was a span of 16 bases. The source of this sequence is a woman in her 30s in good health and CMV-seronegative. The chain couples TRBV4-2 to TRBJ1-2, with a weak D call TRBD1 (5 bases). The specimen was PBMCs. The CDR3 here is CASSQRQSTDYYGYTF. CDR3 nucleotide sequence: TGTGCCAGCAGCCAACGTCAGTCGACAGACTACTATGGCTACACCTTC.